The 20 T cell receptor beta chains below come from one sample, sequenced in a study of T cells in Graves' hyperthyroidism and ophthalmopathy. Regions amplified from RNA transcripts were the TCR beta CDR3 regions. TCR CDR3 underwent first-round RT-PCR with the HTBI primer set. Each CDR3 protein is one row after TCRdb ran MiXCR on the multiplex PCR reads. This sample has some 440,000 distinct CDR3 sequences, with approximately 14% found just once. The sample taken for sequencing was blood. All receptors derive from a woman under 30 with Graves' hyperthyroidism.

J is TRBJ2-3 and V is TRBV2; tentative D call: TRBD1 (6 bases). The CDR3 length is 11 residues. Germline V lookup: CDR1 SNHLY, CDR2 FYNNEI. The V and J ends lost 6 bases and 10 bases respectively, with 11 bases between them. DNA for the CDR3: TGTGCCAGCAGCGTCGGACAGTCGCAGTATTTT. It translates to CASSVGQSQYF.

In the case of this clonotype: A much larger clone lies one base from this, so it may be a read error. The chain recombines TRBV3-1 with TRBJ2-7; TRBD2 matches at 14 bases. CDR1 and CDR2 from the germline V gene are LGHDT and YNNKEL (reference sequence). This CDR3 has 16 residues. V lost 4 bases and J lost 2; bases outside the gene matches: 4. CDR3 sequence: CASSPWTSGGTYEQYF. The CDR3 DNA reads TGTGCCAGCAGCCCTTGGACTAGCGGGGGGACCTACGAGCAGTACTTC.

This clonotype was counted a few times. The DNA for the CDR3 is TGTGCCAGCAGTGACGCGTTCGGAGCGGCCCTAGCCAAAAACATTCAGTACTTC. This sequence encodes CASSDAFGAALAKNIQYF. The chain carries TRBV6-4 and TRBJ2-4; D perhaps matches TRBD2 (5 bases). CDR3 length: 18 amino acids. Germline CDR1 is MRHNA and CDR2 is SNTAGT. V was trimmed by 2 bases and J by 0 bases, leaving 17 bases between them.

This clonotype was counted at least ten times. This chain uses TRBV24-1 with TRBJ1-2; TRBD1 is a possible D gene (5 bases). V was clipped by 1 base and J by 6 bases, with 14 bases between them. CDR3 length equals 15 residues. Germline assignment: CDR1 KGHDR and CDR2 SFDVKD. CDR3 in DNA: TGTGCCACCAGTGATTTTGGGACGGAACGAAATGGCTACACCTTC. Amino acid sequence: CATSDFGTERNGYTF.

This clonotype has ten or more counts. CDR3 DNA sequence: TGTGCCAGCAGTTACAAGGTTTCTTATGGCTACACCTTC. Translation: CASSYKVSYGYTF. The gene calls are TRBV6-2 or TRBV6-3 and TRBJ1-2; the D is unclear. The CDR3 contains 13 residues. The germline gives CDR1 MNHEY, CDR2 SVGEGT. Between the trimmed V and J ends, which lost 2 bases and 5 bases, there was a span of 9 bases.

Many counts were recorded for this clonotype. The chain links TRBV12-3 or TRBV12-4 to TRBJ2-7; D is ambiguous. V lost 3 bases to trimming and J lost 5 bases, with 17 bases between them. This CDR3 has 15 residues. CDR3 in DNA: TGTGCCAGCAGTTTGAGTACCGGAGCATCCCACGAGCAGTACTTC. Translated: CASSLSTGASHEQYF.

This clonotype was seen many times. The chain employs TRBV5-1 and TRBJ1-2, with 8 bases that match TRBD1. Germline CDR1 is SGHRS and CDR2 is YFSETQ. The CDR3 is 13 residues long. With 2 bases clipped from V and 5 bases from J, the junction kept 2 bases outside the gene matches. This CDR3 is CASSFGQGYGYTF. The CDR3 region has the DNA TGCGCCAGCAGCTTTGGACAGGGATATGGCTACACCTTC.

This clonotype was counted many times. In nucleotides, the CDR3 is TGTGCCAGCAGCTTGAGGGGACTAGCGGGAATTTGGGTCTACAATGAGCAGTTCTTC. Translating it yields CASSLRGLAGIWVYNEQFF. The gene calls are TRBV5-5 and TRBJ2-1; 13 nucleotides line up with TRBD2. Germline-derived CDR1 and CDR2 are SGHKS and YYEKEE (reference sequence). This CDR3 is built from 19 residues. V lost 1 base, J lost 3 bases, and 10 bases stayed unmatched.

There are a few counts of this clonotype. Compared with germline, one end of the junction differs, possibly owing to a read error. The V call is TRBV29-1, the J call TRBJ1-2; D may be TRBD1 (6 bases). In germline, CDR1 is SQVTM, CDR2 ANQGSEA. The CDR3 is 12 amino acids. The chain's CDR3 is CSVEGGAYGYTF. The CDR3 nucleotides are TGCAGCGTCGAAGGGGGGGCCTATGGCTACACCTTC.

This clonotype was observed a handful of times. The gene calls are TRBV14 and TRBJ1-6; D unresolved. V dropped 4 bases and J dropped 0 bases, with 10 bases sitting between them. The CDR3 consists of 16 residues. The germline V gene has CDR1 SGHDN and CDR2 FVKESK. The chain's CDR3 is CASSRHLGSYNSPLHF. Here the CDR3 DNA reads TGTGCCAGCAGCCGACACTTGGGCTCCTATAATTCACCCCTCCACTTT.

This clonotype appeared a few times. The genes are TRBV7-9 and TRBJ2-3, with TRBD2 matching over 7 bases. This CDR3 region has 16 residues. Germline lookup yields CDR1 SEHNR and CDR2 FQNEAQ (reference sequence). The V and J ends lost 5 bases and 4 bases, in that order; junction bases with no gene match: 12. The CDR3 loop is CASSPRRDYTPDTQYF. The DNA for the CDR3 is TGTGCCAGCAGCCCCCGCAGGGACTATACCCCAGATACGCAGTATTTT.

This clonotype was seen a handful of times. The chain couples TRBV29-1 to TRBJ1-1, with D uncertain. The CDR3 covers 13 residues. V was cut by 4 bases and J by 0 bases, with 9 bases left in between. CDR1 SQVTM and CDR2 ANQGSEA come from the germline V gene. As DNA, the CDR3 is TGCAGCGTTGGTCTCAACATGAACACTGAAGCTTTCTTT. Protein sequence: CSVGLNMNTEAFF.

This clonotype was detected ten times or more. V is TRBV25-1 and J is TRBJ1-4; 10 bases are a match to TRBD1. V was clipped by 3 bases and J by 6 bases; unmatched bases: 4. Germline-derived CDR1 and CDR2 are MGHDK and SYGVNS. The length of the CDR3 is 15 residues. The CDR3: CASSDPGQGDEKLFF. The DNA of the CDR3 is TGTGCCAGCAGTGACCCCGGACAGGGGGATGAAAAACTGTTTTTT.

This clonotype was detected once. The chain has TRBV4-1 and TRBJ1-2, with 9 bases that match TRBD1. The CDR3 covers 15 residues. Germline V lookup: CDR1 MGHRA, CDR2 YSYEKL. The V gene end was trimmed by 5 bases and the J gene end by 6 bases; junction bases not matched to a gene: 10. The DNA of the CDR3 is TGCGCCAGCAGCACTGGACAGGGGCCTCTTGATGGCTACACCTTC. Residues: CASSTGQGPLDGYTF.

This clonotype was counted ten times or more. The J gene is TRBJ2-7, the V gene TRBV27; D is possibly TRBD1 or TRBD2 (5 bases each). Germline CDR1 is MNHEY and CDR2 is SMNVEV (reference sequence). The CDR3 spans 16 residues. V lost 4 bases to trimming and J lost 4 bases, with 20 bases between them. The CDR3 nucleotides read TGTGCCAGCAGTTGGTCAAGGACACCCCTAGCTTACGAGCAGTACTTC. Encoded protein: CASSWSRTPLAYEQYF.

This clonotype was observed at least ten times. The J gene is TRBJ2-1, the V gene TRBV6-1; possibly TRBD2 for D (7 bases). The CDR3 spans 12 residues. Trimming pared 8 bases from V and 9 bases from J, leaving 14 bases between. Per the germline V gene, CDR1 is MNHNS and CDR2 is SASEGT. The CDR3 sequence is CASGGALVEQFF. The CDR3 region has the DNA TGTGCCAGCGGGGGGGCTCTGGTTGAGCAGTTCTTC.

At least ten counts were recorded for this clonotype. This chain connects TRBV28 to TRBJ1-4; D unresolved. Germline loops: CDR1 MDHEN, CDR2 SYDVKM. V lost 7 bases and J 5 bases, leaving 17 bases between the germline ends. This CDR3 contains 15 residues. This CDR3 reads CASTTTGLTNEKLFF. Here the CDR3 DNA reads TGTGCCAGCACCACTACCGGACTGACCAATGAAAAACTGTTTTTT.

The CDR3 bases are TGCAGTGCTATTGGGGGGCATGATGAAAAACTGTTTTTT. Protein sequence: CSAIGGHDEKLFF. The chain joins TRBV20-1 to TRBJ1-4, with a possible D match to TRBD1 (6 bases). The CDR3 is 13 residues long. Between the trimmed V and J ends, which lost 4 bases and 6 bases, there was a span of 12 bases. CDR1 and CDR2 from the germline V gene are DFQATT and SNEGSKA (reference sequence).

Ten or more counts support this clonotype. The CDR3 DNA is TGTGCCATCAGTGAGACACAACAGGGCTATGGCTACACCTTC. It is translated as CAISETQQGYGYTF. The chain recombines TRBV10-3 with TRBJ1-2, with a possible D match to TRBD1 (6 bases). Germline CDR1 ENHRY, CDR2 SYGVKD. Trimming shortened V by 2 bases and J by 4 bases, and 11 bases separated the two germline ends. This CDR3 region has 14 residues.

This clonotype occurred many times. The chain links TRBV6-5 to TRBJ1-2, with 8 bases fitting TRBD1. Trimming took 0 bases from V and 4 from J; bases not matched to a gene: 4. The CDR3 spans 15 residues. CDR1 MNHEY and CDR2 SVGAGI come from the germline V gene. The CDR3 is CASSYSTGAGYGYTF. The CDR3 coding sequence is TGTGCCAGCAGTTACTCGACAGGGGCGGGCTATGGCTACACCTTC.